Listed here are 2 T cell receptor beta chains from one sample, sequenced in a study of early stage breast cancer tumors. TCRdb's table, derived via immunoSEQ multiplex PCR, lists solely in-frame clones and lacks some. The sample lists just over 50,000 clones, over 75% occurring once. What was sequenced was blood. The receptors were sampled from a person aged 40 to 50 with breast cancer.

The CDR3 reads CASRETSYNEQFF. The DNA of the CDR3 is TGTGCCAGCAGAGAAACCTCCTACAATGAGCAGTTCTTC. The rearrangement joins TRBV11-2 to TRBJ2-1; D call uncertain. V was shortened by 6 bases and J by 0 bases, with 6 bases between the two germline ends. The CDR3 loop spans 13 amino acids. Per germline, CDR1 SGHAT and CDR2 FQNNGV.

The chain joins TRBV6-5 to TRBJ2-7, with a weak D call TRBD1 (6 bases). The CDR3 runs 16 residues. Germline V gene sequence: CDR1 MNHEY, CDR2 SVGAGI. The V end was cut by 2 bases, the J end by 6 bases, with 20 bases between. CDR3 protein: CASSYTATGPLGEQYF. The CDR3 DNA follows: TGTGCCAGCAGTTACACCGCGACAGGTCCCTTAGGCGAGCAGTACTTC.